This T cell receptor (beta chain) was identified during a study of shared clonotypes between healthy human individuals. The study, taken as a whole, reports: On the whole, naive subsets had larger estimated richness than memory subsets had.

With respect to this clone: Its cognate antigen is unknown.

Per the study methods: Because ImmunoSEQ provided only junction sequences with no quality scores, the filtering differed. Repertoires were generated with immunoSEQ multiplex PCR, while TCRdb's copy carries only in-frame clones and drops some. V and J calls and clone size are given by that table; D and trimming were obtained from the DNA. The table shows over a million clones, with about 96% occurring only once. The CDR3 covers 13 residues. V was clipped by 11 bases and J by 0 bases, with 11 bases between them. CDR1 ENHRY and CDR2 SYGVKD come from the germline V gene. Sequencing used naive CD4+ T cells sorted from blood. Specified subset: CD45RA+ positively selected. This sequence joins TRBV10-3 and TRBJ2-1; no firm D call. This receptor was taken from a man under 40 in good health. The CDR3 loop is CAARSFSYNEQFF. CDR3 in DNA: TGTGCCGCCAGGTCCTTCTCCTACAATGAGCAGTTCTTC.